These T cell receptor beta chains were read from a single sample in a study of cytotoxic CD8 clonotypes in ibrutinib-treated CLL. Sequencing was performed with immunoSEQ multiplex PCR; in TCRdb, only in-frame clones are kept and a portion is missing. The repertoire holds more than 200,000 clones, around 70% seen once, with 5.5% to 7% in the top ten. The sample consisted of PBMCs, taken after 12 months of ibrutinib treatment. Receptor source: a human donor with chronic lymphocytic leukemia. Both conserved end residues are part of each CDR3. The D gene is left open where the match is weak. Only part of the rows carry a size: once, few, many, or a class if the clone is expanded.

J,D,V,size,DNA,CDR3
TRBJ2-7,TRBD1,TRBV19,.,TGTGCCAGTAGCCCGGGACAGGGGCAAAGGCAGTACTTC,CASSPGQGQRQYF
TRBJ2-7,.,TRBV7-8,.,TGTGCCAGCAGCCCCCTCGTTACCTACGAGCAGTACTTC,CASSPLVTYEQYF
TRBJ1-1,.,TRBV18,.,TGTGCCAGCCACCAAGGGATAACGAACACTGAAGCTTTCTTT,CASHQGITNTEAFF
TRBJ2-7,TRBD1,TRBV19,.,TGTGCCAGTAGTAGGCCGGGACAGAGCTACTACGAGCAGTACTTC,CASSRPGQSYYEQYF
TRBJ1-5,TRBD1,TRBV5-4,.,TGTGCCAGCAGCCAAGACAGGGCACCTAGTCAGCCCCAGCATTTT,CASSQDRAPSQPQHF
TRBJ2-3,TRBD2,TRBV29-1,.,TGCAGCGTTGAACCCCGTAGGTCTAGCGGGAGGGACGGCCGAGATACGCAGTATTTT,CSVEPRRSSGRDGRDTQYF
TRBJ1-2,.,TRBV10-3,few,TGTGCCATCTGGCAGGGCCGCGCTAACTATGGCTACACCTTC,CAIWQGRANYGYTF
TRBJ2-1,TRBD2,TRBV29-1,.,TGCAGCGTCTTTGGGACTAGCGGGAGGAGCTCCTACAATGAGCAGTTCTTC,CSVFGTSGRSSYNEQFF
TRBJ1-2,.,TRBV5-6,.,TGTGCCAGCAGCCCCAGTTATCGAACAGCCTATGGCTACACCTTC,CASSPSYRTAYGYTF
TRBJ2-3,TRBD2,TRBV7-2,.,TGTGCCAGCAGCGAAAGCCCGGGGTCTAGCGGGATCCGAGATACGCAGTATTTT,CASSESPGSSGIRDTQYF
TRBJ1-4,.,TRBV5-1,.,TGCGCCAGCAGCTCCGGGTCCTCAACTAATGAAAAACTGTTTTTT,CASSSGSSTNEKLFF
TRBJ2-2,.,TRBV29-1,few,TGCAGCACCCGCGAGTCGGGAGAGGCCGGGGAGCTGTTTTTT,CSTRESGEAGELFF
TRBJ2-7,.,TRBV29-1,.,TGCAGCGTTGAAGATCGGGCTACCTGGGAGCAGTACTTC,CSVEDRATWEQYF
TRBJ2-5,TRBD2,TRBV19,few,TGTGCCAGTAGTAGACCCTCCGGAGGGAGGGACCAGTACTTC,CASSRPSGGRDQYF
TRBJ1-1,.,TRBV6-5,.,TGTGCCACCAAGACGGGACCCCCCGGGAAAGCTTTCTTT,CATKTGPPGKAFF
TRBJ2-5,.,TRBV30,.,TGTGCCTGGAGTCCACCCCTCTCATCGGGGACCCAGTACTTC,CAWSPPLSSGTQYF
TRBJ2-5,TRBD2,TRBV5-1,once,TGCGCCAGCAGCTTCTCCGGGACTAGCGGGGCAGAGACCCAGTACTTC,CASSFSGTSGAETQYF
TRBJ1-5,TRBD1,TRBV29-1,.,TGCAGCGTCACAATCCAGGGGGCTGGTAATCAGCCCCAGCATTTT,CSVTIQGAGNQPQHF
TRBJ2-4,.,TRBV18,few,TGTGCCAGCTCACCGGGGATTGAGGACATTCAGTACTTC,CASSPGIEDIQYF
TRBJ1-5,.,TRBV30,.,TGTGCCGTAGGACGGTATAATAGCAATCAGCCCCAGCATTTT,CAVGRYNSNQPQHF
TRBJ1-2,.,TRBV6-5,few,TGTGCCAGCAGCCGCCCAAGGGTGGAGGGCTACACCTTC,CASSRPRVEGYTF
TRBJ1-1,TRBD1,TRBV19,.,TGTGCCAGCAAAACTTGGGACAGGGTGTCCACTGAAGCTTTCTTT,CASKTWDRVSTEAFF
TRBJ2-1,TRBD1,TRBV30,.,TGTGCCTGGAGTTCTATCAGGGGGTTAAGCTCCTACAATGAGCAGTTCTTC,CAWSSIRGLSSYNEQFF
TRBJ1-4,.,TRBV19,.,TGTGCCAGTAGGGTCGGTGGGGGGACTAATGAAAAACTGTTTTTT,CASRVGGGTNEKLFF
TRBJ2-7,TRBD1,TRBV11-2,.,TGTGCCAGCAGCTTAGGTCGGACAGGGGGTATCTACGAGCAGTACTTC,CASSLGRTGGIYEQYF